The sequence of this T cell receptor (beta chain) was determined in a study of cytomegalovirus exposure and HLA in healthy donors. Study-wide findings and caveats: Reportedly, diagnosis of cytomegalovirus status by the classifier showed high specificity and sensitivity.

CDR1 is GTSNPN and CDR2 is SVGIG in the germline V gene (reference sequence). Trimming removed 3 bases at V and 0 bases at J, with 15 bases between. The CDR3 runs to 15 residues. Remarks on this clone: What it binds is unknown.

PCR used 60 Vbeta primers and 13 Jbeta primers. Method: immunoSEQ multiplex PCR; TCRdb's copy keeps in-frame clones and lacks some. The sample yields 200,000 to 300,000 clones, about 83% seen once. The chain uses TRBV30 and TRBJ2-7; a weak D match, TRBD2 (6 bases). The sequencing sample was made of PBMCs. The origin of this receptor is a middle-aged woman in good health and CMV-seropositive. CDR3 protein: CAWRGSGLNSYEQYF. CDR3 DNA: TGTGCCTGGAGGGGGTCGGGACTCAACTCCTACGAGCAGTACTTC.